Included here is one T cell receptor (beta chain) sequence, with context. The CDR3 sequence is 14 residues long. Per the germline V gene, CDR1 is LNHNV and CDR2 is YYDKDF (reference sequence). The trim removed 11 bases at V and 2 bases at J, leaving 11 bases unmatched. Patients of the Seattle cohort, enrolled during active infection, were followed longitudinally. This record comes from a study of blood T cell repertoires in COVID-19. Study details: Spain, Italy and the United States supplied samples that represented acute and convalescent COVID-19. T cells, B-cell-depleted T cells, or PBMCs supplied cDNA or gDNA.

Authors' methods: From reference gene primer amplification, estimates of nucleated cell counts were derived. Sequenced by immunoSEQ multiplex PCR; TCRdb stores in-frame clones only, minus some. That table furnishes V, J and clone size, whereas the DNA furnished D and trimming. The table shows a few hundred thousand clones, with about 88% occurring only once. The chain links TRBV15 to TRBJ1-1, with 7 bases aligning to TRBD1. The sequence was obtained from a woman aged 45-60 years with COVID-19, enrolled during active disease. Sequenced input: peripheral blood. In DNA, the CDR3 is TGTGCCTCAGGGGGGATGAGCCATAACACTGAAGCTTTCTTT. This sequence encodes CASGGMSHNTEAFF.